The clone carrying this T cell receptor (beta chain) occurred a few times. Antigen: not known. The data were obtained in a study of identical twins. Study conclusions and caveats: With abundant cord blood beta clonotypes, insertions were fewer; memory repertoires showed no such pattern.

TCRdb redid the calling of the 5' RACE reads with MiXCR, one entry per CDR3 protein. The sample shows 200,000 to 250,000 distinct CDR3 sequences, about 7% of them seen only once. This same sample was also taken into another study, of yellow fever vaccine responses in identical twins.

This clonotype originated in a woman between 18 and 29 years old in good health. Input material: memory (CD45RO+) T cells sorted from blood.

DNA for the CDR3: TGTGCCAGCAGCTCCCTCCCGGGACTAAATTTCCAAGAGACCCAGTACTTC. Protein product: CASSSLPGLNFQETQYF. The chain joins TRBV11-1 to TRBJ2-5, with 7 bases matching TRBD2. Losses at the gene ends were 4 bases for V and 1 base for J; bases not matched to a gene: 12. The CDR3 covers 17 residues. Germline CDR1 reads SGHAT; CDR2 reads FQDESV (reference sequence).